This T cell receptor (beta chain) was obtained from a study of cytomegalovirus exposure and HLA in healthy donors. Overall study context: When just under 400 donors were genotyped, about 80% of them were found to fall in the Caucasian-associated ancestry cluster. Study findings and constraints: In a later analysis, across HLA loci, associated TCR counts were highest for DRB1, lowest for HLA-C. In an earlier analysis, most TCR beta V segments were productive about 87% or about 30% of the time.

This clone turned up a few times. Its antigen is unidentified. This CDR3 spans 15 amino acids. Germline V lookup: CDR1 SGHRS, CDR2 YFSETQ. Trimming shortened V by 5 bases and J by 3 bases, and 17 bases separated the two germline ends. Primers: 60 Vbeta forward and 13 Jbeta reverse. Clones were sequenced by immunoSEQ multiplex PCR, and TCRdb holds only the in-frame ones, with some missing. The top ten clones hold around 1.3% of a sample with 100,000 to 150,000 clones, around 80% of them seen once. This receptor was obtained from a female donor in good health and CMV-seronegative. Source material: PBMCs. The chain employs TRBV5-1 and TRBJ1-2; D ambiguous. CDR3 bases: TGCGCCAGCAGAGTAGTGTACATGAGGGACTATGGCTACACCTTC. Translated: CASRVVYMRDYGYTF.